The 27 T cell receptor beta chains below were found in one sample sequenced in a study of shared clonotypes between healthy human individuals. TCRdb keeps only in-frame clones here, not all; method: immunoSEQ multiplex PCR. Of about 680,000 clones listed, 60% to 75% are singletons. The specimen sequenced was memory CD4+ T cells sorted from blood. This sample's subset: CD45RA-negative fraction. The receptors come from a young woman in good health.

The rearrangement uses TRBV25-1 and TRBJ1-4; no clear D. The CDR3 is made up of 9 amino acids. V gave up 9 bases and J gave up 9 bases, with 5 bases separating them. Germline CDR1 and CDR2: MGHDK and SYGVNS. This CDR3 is CARTQKLFF. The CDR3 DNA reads TGTGCCAGAACCCAAAAACTGTTTTTT.

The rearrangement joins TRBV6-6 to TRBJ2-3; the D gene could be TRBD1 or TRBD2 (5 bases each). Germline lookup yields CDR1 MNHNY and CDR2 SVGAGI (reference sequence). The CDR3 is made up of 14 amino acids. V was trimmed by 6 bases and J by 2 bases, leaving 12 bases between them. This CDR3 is CASRSIGATDTQYF. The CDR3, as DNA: TGTGCCAGCAGGTCAATCGGGGCCACAGATACGCAGTATTTT.

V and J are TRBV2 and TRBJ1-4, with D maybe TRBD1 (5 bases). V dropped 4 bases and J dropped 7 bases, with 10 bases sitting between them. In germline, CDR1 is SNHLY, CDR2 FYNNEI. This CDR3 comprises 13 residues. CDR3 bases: TGTGCCAGCAGTGGCCAGGGTTTTGAAAAACTGTTTTTT. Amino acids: CASSGQGFEKLFF.

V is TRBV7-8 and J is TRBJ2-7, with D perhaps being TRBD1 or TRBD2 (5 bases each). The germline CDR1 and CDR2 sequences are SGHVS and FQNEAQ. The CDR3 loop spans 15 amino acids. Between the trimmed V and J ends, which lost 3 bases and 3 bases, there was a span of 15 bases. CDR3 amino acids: CASSLRWGRSYEQYF. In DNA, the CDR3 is TGTGCCAGCAGCTTGCGTTGGGGGAGAAGCTACGAGCAGTACTTC.

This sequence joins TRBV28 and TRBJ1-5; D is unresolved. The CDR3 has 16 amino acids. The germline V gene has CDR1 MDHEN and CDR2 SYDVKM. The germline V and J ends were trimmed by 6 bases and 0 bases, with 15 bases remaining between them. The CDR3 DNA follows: TGTGCCAGCAGATCTGACGGGAGCTTTAGCAATCAGCCCCAGCATTTT. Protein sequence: CASRSDGSFSNQPQHF.

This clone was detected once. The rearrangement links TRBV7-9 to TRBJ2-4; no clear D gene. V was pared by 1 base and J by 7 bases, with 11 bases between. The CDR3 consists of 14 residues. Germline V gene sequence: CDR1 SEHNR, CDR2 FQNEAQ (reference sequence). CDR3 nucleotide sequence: TGTGCCAGCAGCTTAGAACTGAAATGGAACATTCAGTACTTC. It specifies CASSLELKWNIQYF.

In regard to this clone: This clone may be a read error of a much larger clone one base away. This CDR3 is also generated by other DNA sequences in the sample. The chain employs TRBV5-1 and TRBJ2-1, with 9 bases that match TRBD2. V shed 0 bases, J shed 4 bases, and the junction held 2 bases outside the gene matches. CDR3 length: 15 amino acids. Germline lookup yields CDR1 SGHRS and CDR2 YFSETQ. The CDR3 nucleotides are TGCGCCAGCAGCTTGGACAGCGGGGGGTACAATGAGCAGTTCTTC. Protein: CASSLDSGGYNEQFF. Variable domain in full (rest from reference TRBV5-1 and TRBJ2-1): KAGVTQTPRYLIKTRGQQVTLSCSPISGHRSVSWYQQTPGQGLQFLFEYFSETQRNKGNFPGRFSGRQFSNSRSEMNVSTLELGDSALYLCASSLDSGGYNEQFFGPGTRLTVL.

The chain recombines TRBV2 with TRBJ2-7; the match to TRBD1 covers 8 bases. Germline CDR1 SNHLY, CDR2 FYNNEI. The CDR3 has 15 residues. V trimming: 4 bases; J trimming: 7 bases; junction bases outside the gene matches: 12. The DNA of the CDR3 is TGTGCCAGCAGTGGTGAAGAGACAGGGGTCAGAGAGCAGTACTTC. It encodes CASSGEETGVREQYF.

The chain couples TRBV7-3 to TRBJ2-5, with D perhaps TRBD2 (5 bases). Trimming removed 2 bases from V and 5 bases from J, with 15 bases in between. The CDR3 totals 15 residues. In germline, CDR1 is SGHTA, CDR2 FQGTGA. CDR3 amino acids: CASSLGPGRGETQYF. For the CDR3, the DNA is TGTGCCAGCAGCTTAGGGCCGGGAAGAGGGGAGACCCAGTACTTC.

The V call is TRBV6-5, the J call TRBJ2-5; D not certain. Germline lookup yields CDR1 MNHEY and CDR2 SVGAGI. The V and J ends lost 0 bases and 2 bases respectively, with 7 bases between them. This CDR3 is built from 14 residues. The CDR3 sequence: CASSYSSLQETQYF. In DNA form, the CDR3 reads TGTGCCAGCAGTTACTCTTCATTACAAGAGACCCAGTACTTC.

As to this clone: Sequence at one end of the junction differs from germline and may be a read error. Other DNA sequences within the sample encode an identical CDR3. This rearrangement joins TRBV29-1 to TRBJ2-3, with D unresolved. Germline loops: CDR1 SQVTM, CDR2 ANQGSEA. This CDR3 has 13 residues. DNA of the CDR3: TGCAGCGTCGAAGGGTGGTCCACAGATACGCAGTATTTT. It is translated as CSVEGWSTDTQYF.

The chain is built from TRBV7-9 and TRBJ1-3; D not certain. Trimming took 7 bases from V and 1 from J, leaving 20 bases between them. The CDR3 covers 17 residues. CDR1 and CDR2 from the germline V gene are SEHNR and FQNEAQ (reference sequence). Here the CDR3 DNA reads TGTGCCAGCACCATAGGACTACGAAATCGGTCTGGAAACACCATATATTTT. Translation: CASTIGLRNRSGNTIYF.

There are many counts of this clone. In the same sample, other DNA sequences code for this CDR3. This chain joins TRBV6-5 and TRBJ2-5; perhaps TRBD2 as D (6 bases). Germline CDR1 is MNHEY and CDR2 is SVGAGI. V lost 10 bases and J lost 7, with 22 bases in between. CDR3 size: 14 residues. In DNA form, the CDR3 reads TGTGCCACCCAAGGGACTGCGCAGCAGGGGACCCAGTACTTC. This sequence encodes CATQGTAQQGTQYF.

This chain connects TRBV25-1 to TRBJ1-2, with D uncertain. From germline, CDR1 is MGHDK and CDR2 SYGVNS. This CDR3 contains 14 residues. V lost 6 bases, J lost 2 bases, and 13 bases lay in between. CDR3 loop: CASSVTLENYGYTF. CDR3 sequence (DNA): TGTGCCAGCAGCGTTACTCTCGAGAACTATGGCTACACCTTC.

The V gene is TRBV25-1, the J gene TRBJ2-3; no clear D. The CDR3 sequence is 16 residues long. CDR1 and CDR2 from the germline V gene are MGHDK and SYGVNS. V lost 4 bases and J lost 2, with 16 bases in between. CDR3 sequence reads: CASSGALDQITDTQYF. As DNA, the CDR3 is TGTGCCAGCAGTGGGGCCTTAGACCAGATCACAGATACGCAGTATTTT.

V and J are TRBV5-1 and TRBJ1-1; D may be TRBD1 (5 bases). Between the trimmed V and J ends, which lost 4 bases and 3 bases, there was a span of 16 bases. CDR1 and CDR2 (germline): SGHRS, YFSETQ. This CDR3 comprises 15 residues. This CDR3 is CASSRLEGGDTEAFF. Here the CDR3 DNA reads TGCGCCAGCAGCCGCTTGGAGGGAGGGGACACTGAAGCTTTCTTT.

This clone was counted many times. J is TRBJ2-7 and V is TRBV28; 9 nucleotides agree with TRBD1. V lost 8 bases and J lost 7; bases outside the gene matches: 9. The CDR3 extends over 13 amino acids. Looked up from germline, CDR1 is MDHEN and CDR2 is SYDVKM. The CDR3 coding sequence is TGTGCCAGCCTAACAGGGGGCCCACCTGAGCAGTACTTC. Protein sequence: CASLTGGPPEQYF.

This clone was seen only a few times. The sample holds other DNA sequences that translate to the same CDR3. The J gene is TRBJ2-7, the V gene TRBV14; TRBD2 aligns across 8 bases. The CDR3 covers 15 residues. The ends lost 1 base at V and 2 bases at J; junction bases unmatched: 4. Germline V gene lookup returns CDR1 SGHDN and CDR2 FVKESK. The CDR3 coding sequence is TGTGCCAGCAGCCAAGGGCTAGCGGGCACCTACGAGCAGTACTTC. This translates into CASSQGLAGTYEQYF.

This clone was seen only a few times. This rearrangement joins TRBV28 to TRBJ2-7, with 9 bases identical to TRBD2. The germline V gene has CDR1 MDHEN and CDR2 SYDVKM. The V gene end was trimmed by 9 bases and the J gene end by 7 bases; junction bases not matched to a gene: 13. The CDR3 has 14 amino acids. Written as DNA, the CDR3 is TGTGCCAGTAAAACTTCGGGACTAGCTAGGGAGCAGTACTTC. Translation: CASKTSGLAREQYF.

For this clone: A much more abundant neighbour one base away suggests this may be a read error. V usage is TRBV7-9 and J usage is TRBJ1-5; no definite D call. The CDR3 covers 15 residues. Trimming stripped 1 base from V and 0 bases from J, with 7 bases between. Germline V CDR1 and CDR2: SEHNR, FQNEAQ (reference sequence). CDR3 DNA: TGTGCCAGCAGCTTAGGCCAGAATAGCAATCAGCCCCAGCATTTT. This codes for CASSLGQNSNQPQHF.

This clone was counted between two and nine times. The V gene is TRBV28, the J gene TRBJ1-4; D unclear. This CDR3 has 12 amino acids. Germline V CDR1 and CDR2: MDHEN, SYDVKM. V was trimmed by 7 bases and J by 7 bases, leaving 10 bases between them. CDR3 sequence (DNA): TGTGCCAGCACCTCCGGGTCTGAAAAACTGTTTTTT. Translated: CASTSGSEKLFF.

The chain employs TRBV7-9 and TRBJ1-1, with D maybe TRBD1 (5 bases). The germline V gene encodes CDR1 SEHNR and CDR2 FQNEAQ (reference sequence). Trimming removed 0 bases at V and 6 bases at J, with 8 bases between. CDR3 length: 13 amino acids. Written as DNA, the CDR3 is TGTGCCAGCAGCTTAGCCAGGGTGTCTGAAGCTTTCTTT. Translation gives CASSLARVSEAFF.

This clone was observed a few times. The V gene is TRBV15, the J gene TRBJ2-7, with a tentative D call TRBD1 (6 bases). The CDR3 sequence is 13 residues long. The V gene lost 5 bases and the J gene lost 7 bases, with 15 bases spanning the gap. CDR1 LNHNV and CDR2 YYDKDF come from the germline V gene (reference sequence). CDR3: CATSANRVGEQYF. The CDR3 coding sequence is TGTGCCACCAGCGCTAACAGGGTGGGGGAGCAGTACTTC.

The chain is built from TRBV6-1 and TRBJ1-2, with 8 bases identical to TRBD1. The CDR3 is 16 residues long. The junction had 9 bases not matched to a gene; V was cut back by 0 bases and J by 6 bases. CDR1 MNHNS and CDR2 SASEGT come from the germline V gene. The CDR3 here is CASSEAFSGTGDGYTF. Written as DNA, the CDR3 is TGTGCCAGCAGTGAAGCTTTTTCCGGGACAGGAGATGGCTACACCTTC.

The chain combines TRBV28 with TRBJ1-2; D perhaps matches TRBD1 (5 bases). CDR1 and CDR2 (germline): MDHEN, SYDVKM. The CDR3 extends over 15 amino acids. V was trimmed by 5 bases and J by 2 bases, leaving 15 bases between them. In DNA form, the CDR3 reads TGTGCCAGCAGTACGCAATCGCCAGGGAACTATGGCTACACCTTC. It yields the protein CASSTQSPGNYGYTF.

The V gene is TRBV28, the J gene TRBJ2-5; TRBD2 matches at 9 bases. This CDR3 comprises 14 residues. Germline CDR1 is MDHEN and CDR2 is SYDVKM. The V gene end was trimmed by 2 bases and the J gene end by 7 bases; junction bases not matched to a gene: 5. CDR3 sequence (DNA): TGTGCCAGCAGTTTAGCGGGAGGGCCCGGGACCCAGTACTTC. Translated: CASSLAGGPGTQYF.

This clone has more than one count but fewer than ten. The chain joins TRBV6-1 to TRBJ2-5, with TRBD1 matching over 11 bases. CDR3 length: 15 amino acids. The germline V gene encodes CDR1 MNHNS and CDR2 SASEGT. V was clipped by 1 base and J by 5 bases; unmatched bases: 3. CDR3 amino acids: CASSEGTGGLETQYF. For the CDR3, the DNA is TGTGCCAGCAGTGAAGGGACAGGGGGCTTGGAGACCCAGTACTTC.